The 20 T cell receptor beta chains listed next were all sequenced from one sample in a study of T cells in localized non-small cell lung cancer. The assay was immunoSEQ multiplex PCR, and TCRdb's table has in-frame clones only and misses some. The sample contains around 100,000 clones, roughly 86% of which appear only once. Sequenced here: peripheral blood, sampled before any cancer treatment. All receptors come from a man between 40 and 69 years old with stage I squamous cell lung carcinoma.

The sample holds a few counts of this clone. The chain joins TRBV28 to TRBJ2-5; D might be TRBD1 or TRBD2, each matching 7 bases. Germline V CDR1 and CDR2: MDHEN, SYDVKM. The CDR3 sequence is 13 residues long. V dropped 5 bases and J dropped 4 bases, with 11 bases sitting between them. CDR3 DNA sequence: TGTGCCAGCAGTCCAGGGGGGGGAGAGACCCAGTACTTC. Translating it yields CASSPGGGETQYF.

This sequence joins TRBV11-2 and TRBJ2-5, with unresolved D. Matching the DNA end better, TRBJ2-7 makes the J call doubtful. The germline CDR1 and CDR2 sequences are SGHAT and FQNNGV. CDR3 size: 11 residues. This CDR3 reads CASSHSYEQYF. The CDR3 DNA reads TGTGCCAGCAGCCATAGTTACGAGCAGTACTTC.

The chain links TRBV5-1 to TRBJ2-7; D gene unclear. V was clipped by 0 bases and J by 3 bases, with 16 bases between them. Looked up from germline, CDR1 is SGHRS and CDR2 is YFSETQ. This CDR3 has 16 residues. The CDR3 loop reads CASSLVRNTAGYEQYF. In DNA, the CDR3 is TGCGCCAGCAGCTTGGTTAGAAACACTGCCGGCTACGAGCAGTACTTC.

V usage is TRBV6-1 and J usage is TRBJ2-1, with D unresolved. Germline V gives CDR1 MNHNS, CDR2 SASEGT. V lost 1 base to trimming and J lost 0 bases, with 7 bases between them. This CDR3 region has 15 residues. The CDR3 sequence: CASSEDPRSYNEQFF. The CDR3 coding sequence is TGTGCCAGCAGTGAAGATCCCCGCTCCTACAATGAGCAGTTCTTC.

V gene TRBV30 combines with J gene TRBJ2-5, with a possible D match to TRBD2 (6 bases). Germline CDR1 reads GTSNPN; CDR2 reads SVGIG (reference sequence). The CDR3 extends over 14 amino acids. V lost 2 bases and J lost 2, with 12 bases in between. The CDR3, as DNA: TGTGCCTGGAGTCTAAGGGGAGGTCAAGAGACCCAGTACTTC. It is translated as CAWSLRGGQETQYF.

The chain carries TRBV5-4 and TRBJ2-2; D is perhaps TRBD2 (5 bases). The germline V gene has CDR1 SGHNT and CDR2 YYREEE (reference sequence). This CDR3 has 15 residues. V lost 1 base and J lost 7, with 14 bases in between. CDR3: CASSLRAGIGGELFF. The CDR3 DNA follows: TGTGCCAGCAGCTTGAGGGCGGGTATAGGCGGGGAGCTGTTTTTT. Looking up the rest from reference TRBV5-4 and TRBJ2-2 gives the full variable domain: ETGVTQSPTHLIKTRGQQVTLRCSSQSGHNTVSWYQQALGQGPQFIFQYYREEENGRGNFPPRFSGLQFPNYSSELNVNALELDDSALYLCASSLRAGIGGELFFGEGSRLTVL.

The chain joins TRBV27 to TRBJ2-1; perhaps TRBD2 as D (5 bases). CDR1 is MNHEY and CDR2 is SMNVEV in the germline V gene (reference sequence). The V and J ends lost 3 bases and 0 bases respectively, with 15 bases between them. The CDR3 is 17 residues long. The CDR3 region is CASSFRMDSGSYNEQFF. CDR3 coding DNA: TGTGCCAGCAGTTTTCGAATGGACTCCGGCTCCTACAATGAGCAGTTCTTC.

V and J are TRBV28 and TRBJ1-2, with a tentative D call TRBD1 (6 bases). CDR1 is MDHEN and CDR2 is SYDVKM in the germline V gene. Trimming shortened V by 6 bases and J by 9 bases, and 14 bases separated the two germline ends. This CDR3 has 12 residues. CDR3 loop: CASREQGGSYTF. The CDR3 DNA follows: TGTGCCAGCAGGGAACAGGGTGGAAGCTACACCTTC.

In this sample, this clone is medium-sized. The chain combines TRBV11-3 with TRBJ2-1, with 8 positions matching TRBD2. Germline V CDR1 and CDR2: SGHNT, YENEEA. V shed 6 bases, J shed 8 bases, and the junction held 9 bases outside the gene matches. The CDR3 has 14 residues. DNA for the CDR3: TGTGCCAGCAGTTTTACCGGGACTAGGCATGAGCAGTTCTTC. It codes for CASSFTGTRHEQFF.

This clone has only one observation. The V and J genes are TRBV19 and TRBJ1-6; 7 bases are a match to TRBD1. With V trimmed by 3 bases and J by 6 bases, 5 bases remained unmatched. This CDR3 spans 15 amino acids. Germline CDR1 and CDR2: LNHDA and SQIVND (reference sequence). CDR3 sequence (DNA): TGTGCCAGTAGTATGACAGGGACACTTAATTCACCCCTCCACTTT. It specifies CASSMTGTLNSPLHF.

The DNA for the CDR3 is TGTGCCAGTAGTAACTTTAGGACGGACGTACGGCCCCAGCATTTT. Amino acid sequence: CASSNFRTDVRPQHF. J is TRBJ1-5 and V is TRBV19; no reliable D call. The germline CDR1 and CDR2 sequences are LNHDA and SQIVND (reference sequence). The ends were cut back, 4 bases at V and 9 bases at J, with 19 bases in the middle. The CDR3 spans 15 residues.

The CDR3 region is CASSTGQGGTEAFF. The DNA of the CDR3 is TGTGCCAGCAGCACGGGACAGGGGGGGACTGAAGCTTTCTTT. The chain couples TRBV5-4 to TRBJ1-1; 11 positions match TRBD1. The V gene's germline CDR1 is SGHNT and CDR2 YYREEE (reference sequence). Trimming cost V 4 bases and J 5 bases; bases outside gene matches: 4. The CDR3 is 14 amino acids. Together with reference TRBV5-4 and TRBJ1-1, the CDR3 gives the full variable domain: ETGVTQSPTHLIKTRGQQVTLRCSSQSGHNTVSWYQQALGQGPQFIFQYYREEENGRGNFPPRFSGLQFPNYSSELNVNALELDDSALYLCASSTGQGGTEAFFGQGTRLTVV.

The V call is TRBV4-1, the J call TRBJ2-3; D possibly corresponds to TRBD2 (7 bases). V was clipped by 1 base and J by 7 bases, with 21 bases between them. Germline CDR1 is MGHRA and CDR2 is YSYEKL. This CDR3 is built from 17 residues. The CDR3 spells CASSQGLGGRGRNTQYF. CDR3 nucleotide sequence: TGCGCCAGCAGCCAAGGTCTCGGGGGGCGGGGGAGAAATACGCAGTATTTT.

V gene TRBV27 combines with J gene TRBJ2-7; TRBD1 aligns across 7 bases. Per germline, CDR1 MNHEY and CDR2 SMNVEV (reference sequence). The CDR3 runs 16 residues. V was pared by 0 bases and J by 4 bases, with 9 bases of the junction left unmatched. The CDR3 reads CASSLSQGPLLYEQYF. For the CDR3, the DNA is TGTGCCAGCAGTTTATCACAGGGGCCCCTCTTATACGAGCAGTACTTC.

The CDR3 nucleotides read TGTGCCAGCAGGCAAACAGGATACTCTGGAAACACCATATATTTT. It translates to CASRQTGYSGNTIYF. This chain connects TRBV6-6 to TRBJ1-3, with D tentatively TRBD1 (5 bases). Trimming cost V 6 bases and J 0 bases, with 12 bases left between them. Germline lookup yields CDR1 MNHNY and CDR2 SVGAGI (reference sequence). This CDR3 is 15 amino acids long.

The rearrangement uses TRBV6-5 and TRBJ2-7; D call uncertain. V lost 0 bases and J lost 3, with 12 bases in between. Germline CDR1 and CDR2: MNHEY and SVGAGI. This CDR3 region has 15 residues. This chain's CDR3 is CASSYSPEKDYEQYF. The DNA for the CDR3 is TGTGCCAGCAGTTACTCGCCTGAGAAGGACTACGAGCAGTACTTC.

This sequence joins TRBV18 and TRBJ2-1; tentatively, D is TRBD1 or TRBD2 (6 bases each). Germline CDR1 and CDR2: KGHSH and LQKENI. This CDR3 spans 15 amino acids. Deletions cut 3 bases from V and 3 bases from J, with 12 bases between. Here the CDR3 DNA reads TGTGCCAGCTCACCTCGGGGGCTTTACTACAATGAGCAGTTCTTC. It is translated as CASSPRGLYYNEQFF.

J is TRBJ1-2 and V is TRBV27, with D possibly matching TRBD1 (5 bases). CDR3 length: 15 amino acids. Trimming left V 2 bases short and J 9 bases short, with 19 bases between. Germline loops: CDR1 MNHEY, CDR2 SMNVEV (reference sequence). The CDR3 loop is CASSLLPSWGGSYTF. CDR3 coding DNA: TGTGCCAGCAGTTTACTCCCCTCGTGGGGGGGAAGCTACACCTTC.

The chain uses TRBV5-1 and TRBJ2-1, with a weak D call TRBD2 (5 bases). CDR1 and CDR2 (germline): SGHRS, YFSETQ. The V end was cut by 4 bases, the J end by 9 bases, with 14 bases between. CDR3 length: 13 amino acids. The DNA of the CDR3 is TGCGCCAGCAGCAACGCAGGAGGCCGTGAGCAGTTCTTC. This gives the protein CASSNAGGREQFF.

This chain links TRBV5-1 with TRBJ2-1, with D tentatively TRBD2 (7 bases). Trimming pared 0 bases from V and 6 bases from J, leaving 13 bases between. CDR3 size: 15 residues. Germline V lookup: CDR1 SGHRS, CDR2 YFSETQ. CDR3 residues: CASSLVAGALNEQFF. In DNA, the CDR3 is TGCGCCAGCAGCTTGGTTGCGGGGGCCCTCAATGAGCAGTTCTTC.